The clone carrying this T cell receptor beta chain has at least ten counts. Germline CDR1 SGHRS, CDR2 YFSETQ. The CDR3 runs to 17 residues. J was trimmed by 2 bases and V by 5 bases; bases with no gene match: 11. This specimen belongs to a study of T-cell reconstitution after alpha-beta-depleted transplantation in children. Unique molecular identifiers were used in preparing the TCRbeta library. A single record per CDR3 protein comes from TCRdb applying MiXCR to the PCR reads. The profile shows hundreds of thousands of distinct CDR3 sequences, about 15% of them singletons. The chain couples TRBV5-1 to TRBJ2-1; 9 positions match TRBD2. The sample here was PBMCs from the stem cell graft donor, taken from the stem cell graft. This receptor was taken from a human donor who donated a stem cell graft to a child with acute myeloid leukemia. The CDR3 DNA sequence: TGCGCCAGCAGGGCCAGCGGGGGGACCAGGCCCTACAATGAGCAGTTCTTC. Protein product: CASRASGGTRPYNEQFF.